The 20 T cell receptor beta chains below come from one sample, sequenced in a study of blood T cell repertoires in COVID-19. Profiling relied on immunoSEQ multiplex PCR, and the TCRdb table lists in-frame clones only, not all of them. The sample lists roughly 60,000 clones; roughly 77% were seen once. Sequenced input: peripheral blood. Receptor source: an elderly man with acute or convalescent COVID-19.

This chain connects TRBV5-6 to TRBJ1-1; maybe TRBD1 (5 bases). The CDR3 length is 15 residues. CDR1 SGHDT and CDR2 YYEEEE come from the germline V gene. Trimming took off 0 bases at V and 3 bases at J, with 12 bases between the two ends. In DNA, the CDR3 is TGTGCCAGCAGCTTGGCGGTAGGGGTGGACACTGAAGCTTTCTTT. Residues: CASSLAVGVDTEAFF. Full variable domain (rest looked up from reference TRBV5-6 and TRBJ1-1): DAGVTQSPTHLIKTRGQQVTLRCSPKSGHDTVSWYQQALGQGPQFIFQYYEEEERQRGNFPDRFSGHQFPNYSSELNVNALLLGDSALYLCASSLAVGVDTEAFFGQGTRLTVV.

The V gene is TRBV20-1, the J gene TRBJ1-2, with D tentatively TRBD1 (6 bases). The CDR3 length is 11 residues. CDR1 is DFQATT, CDR2 SNEGSKA, per germline (reference sequence). CDR3: CSSDRAYGYTF. The CDR3 DNA follows: TGCAGCTCGGACAGAGCTTATGGCTACACCTTC.

The chain uses TRBV11-3 and TRBJ1-2, with D possibly matching TRBD1 (6 bases). In germline, CDR1 is SGHNT, CDR2 YENEEA. The CDR3 covers 14 residues. Trimming took off 2 bases at V and 2 bases at J, with 9 bases between the two ends. The CDR3 loop is CASSLRGGNYGYTF. The CDR3 nucleotides are TGTGCCAGCAGCTTACGGGGGGGCAACTATGGCTACACCTTC.

J is TRBJ1-2 and V is TRBV5-8; 7 positions match TRBD1. This CDR3 comprises 15 residues. J was trimmed by 5 bases and V by 4 bases; bases with no gene match: 11. Germline CDR1 reads SGHTS; CDR2 reads YDEGEE. The CDR3 region is CASSQQRQGRYGYTF. As DNA, the CDR3 is TGTGCCAGCAGCCAGCAACGACAGGGTAGATATGGCTACACCTTC. The variable domain in full, with the rest retrieved from reference TRBV5-8 and TRBJ1-2, is EAGVTQSPTHLIKTRGQQATLRCSPISGHTSVYWYQQALGLGLQFLLWYDEGEERNRGNFPPRFSGRQFPNYSSELNVNALELEDSALYLCASSQQRQGRYGYTFGSGTRLTVV.

The V and J genes are TRBV5-6 and TRBJ1-4, with 8 bases aligning to TRBD1. From germline, CDR1 is SGHDT and CDR2 YYEEEE. This CDR3 has 15 amino acids. The V segment lost 3 bases and the J segment 4 bases; nucleotides outside the gene matches: 5. CDR3: CASSSGQGDNEKLFF. The CDR3 DNA follows: TGTGCCAGCAGCTCCGGACAGGGAGATAATGAAAAACTGTTTTTT.

J is TRBJ2-7 and V is TRBV19; 7 bases are shared with TRBD2. This CDR3 is 14 amino acids long. Germline CDR1 LNHDA, CDR2 SQIVND (reference sequence). J lost 5 bases, V lost 5 bases, and 9 bases had no gene match. CDR3 sequence reads: CASSPGTAGDEQYF. CDR3 nucleotides: TGTGCCAGTAGTCCCGGGACGGCGGGGGACGAGCAGTACTTC. Filled out from reference TRBV19 and TRBJ2-7, the complete variable domain reads DGGITQSPKYLFRKEGQNVTLSCEQNLNHDAMYWYRQDPGQGLRLIYYSQIVNDFQKGDIAEGYSVSREKKESFPLTVTSAQKNPTAFYLCASSPGTAGDEQYFGPGTRLTVT.

This clone was recorded a few times. The rearrangement links TRBV2 to TRBJ1-3; 9 positions match TRBD1. V dropped 8 bases and J dropped 1; count of bases not matched to a gene: 3. CDR3 length equals 14 residues. Looked up from germline, CDR1 is SNHLY and CDR2 is FYNNEI. The CDR3 DNA reads TGTGCCAGCGCGGGACAGGGATCTGGAAACACCATATATTTT. It yields the protein CASAGQGSGNTIYF.

This chain connects TRBV6-5 to TRBJ1-2, with TRBD1 matching over 10 bases. Germline V CDR1 and CDR2: MNHEY, SVGAGI. This CDR3 is 14 amino acids long. The ends lost 2 bases at V and 8 bases at J; junction bases unmatched: 5. The chain's CDR3 is CASSYTGQGQGYTF. The CDR3 bases are TGTGCCAGCAGTTACACGGGACAGGGGCAAGGCTACACCTTC.

The chain couples TRBV3-1 (or the pseudogene TRBV3-2) to TRBJ2-2; 9 positions agree with TRBD1. V shed 5 bases, J shed 7 bases, and the junction held 8 bases outside the gene matches. Germline assignment: CDR1 LGHDT and CDR2 YNNKEL (reference sequence). The CDR3 length is 15 residues. The CDR3 sequence: CASSGPGTGNGELFF. CDR3 nucleotides: TGTGCCAGCAGCGGTCCCGGGACAGGGAACGGGGAGCTGTTTTTT.

The rearrangement joins TRBV5-1 to TRBJ2-7; 8 bases align to TRBD1. The V gene end was trimmed by 3 bases and the J gene end by 0 bases; junction bases not matched to a gene: 11. CDR1 SGHRS and CDR2 YFSETQ come from the germline V gene. The CDR3 length is 17 residues. The CDR3 protein is CASSSSPTGDPSYEQYF. The CDR3 DNA reads TGCGCCAGCAGCTCCTCCCCGACAGGGGATCCCTCCTACGAGCAGTACTTC.

The gene calls are TRBV5-1 and TRBJ1-1; TRBD1 matches 8 bases. Germline lookup yields CDR1 SGHRS and CDR2 YFSETQ. J gave up 0 bases and V 4 bases, and 8 bases lay outside the gene matches. CDR3 length equals 16 residues. The CDR3 DNA reads TGCGCCAGCAGCCCGGGACAGGTTCACATGAACACTGAAGCTTTCTTT. Translating it yields CASSPGQVHMNTEAFF.

The chain couples TRBV9 to TRBJ1-1; D is possibly TRBD1 (6 bases). Trimming stripped 4 bases from V and 4 bases from J, with 17 bases between. The CDR3 sequence is 15 residues long. The V gene's germline CDR1 is SGDLS and CDR2 YYNGEE. The CDR3 sequence is CASSTWGGQGTEAFF. The CDR3 nucleotides are TGTGCCAGCAGCACGTGGGGGGGGCAGGGCACTGAAGCTTTCTTT.

The rearrangement uses TRBV2 and TRBJ2-5; unclear D gene. Trimming removed 5 bases from V and 3 bases from J, with 4 bases in between. This CDR3 has 11 residues. CDR1 SNHLY and CDR2 FYNNEI come from the germline V gene. The CDR3 nucleotides read TGTGCCAGCAGTCTTAAAGAGACCCAGTACTTC. As protein: CASSLKETQYF.

The chain couples TRBV11-2 to TRBJ2-2, with D uncertain. The V end lost 0 bases, the J end lost 4 bases, and 18 bases lay between the germline ends. Per germline, CDR1 SGHAT and CDR2 FQNNGV. There are 18 residues in the CDR3. The CDR3 protein is CASSLEASVALGTGELFF. For the CDR3, the DNA is TGTGCCAGCAGCTTAGAGGCGTCGGTAGCTCTGGGCACCGGGGAGCTGTTTTTT.

In this sample, this clone turned up once. The genes are TRBV7-2 and TRBJ1-5; D perhaps matches TRBD1 (6 bases). CDR3 length: 16 residues. Germline V gene data show CDR1 as SGHTA and CDR2 as FQGNSA. V lost 2 bases and J 4 bases, leaving 15 bases between the germline ends. CDR3 region: CASSLFGRGSNQPQHF. For the CDR3, the DNA is TGTGCCAGCAGCTTATTCGGCAGGGGATCGAATCAGCCCCAGCATTTT.

This clone was counted only a few times. The chain links TRBV19 to TRBJ2-1, with 8 bases that match TRBD2. The germline V gene encodes CDR1 LNHDA and CDR2 SQIVND (reference sequence). The ends lost 6 bases at V and 9 bases at J; junction bases unmatched: 10. This CDR3 region has 14 residues. CDR3 sequence (DNA): TGTGCCAGTAGCTCGGGACTAGTATTTGCTGAGCAGTTCTTC. It codes for CASSSGLVFAEQFF. The complete variable domain, with remaining parts taken from reference TRBV19 and TRBJ2-1, reads DGGITQSPKYLFRKEGQNVTLSCEQNLNHDAMYWYRQDPGQGLRLIYYSQIVNDFQKGDIAEGYSVSREKKESFPLTVTSAQKNPTAFYLCASSSGLVFAEQFFGPGTRLTVL.

The chain uses TRBV6-5 and TRBJ2-1; D call uncertain. Trimming stripped 6 bases from V and 0 bases from J, with 9 bases between. The CDR3 consists of 14 residues. Germline V gene lookup returns CDR1 MNHEY and CDR2 SVGAGI. CDR3 sequence: CASSNPSSYNEQFF. The CDR3 DNA is TGTGCCAGCAGCAACCCGAGCTCCTACAATGAGCAGTTCTTC.

The chain links TRBV6-5 to TRBJ2-1, with 8 bases lining up with TRBD2. The V and J ends lost 7 bases and 8 bases, in that order; junction bases with no gene match: 13. Germline values: CDR1 MNHEY, CDR2 SVGAGI. This CDR3 contains 15 residues. CDR3 amino acids: CASNVYGGAVYEQFF. The DNA of the CDR3 is TGTGCCAGCAATGTGTACGGGGGGGCAGTATATGAGCAGTTCTTC.

The chain employs TRBV5-5 and TRBJ2-7; TRBD1 matches 9 bases. Trimming at V came to 4 bases and at J to 1 base, leaving 18 bases not matched to a gene. CDR1 is SGHKS, CDR2 YYEKEE, per germline (reference sequence). The CDR3 is made up of 19 amino acids. The CDR3 nucleotides read TGTGCCAGCAGCCCTCCTCTTGGACAGGGGTTTCGAAAATCCTACGAGCAGTACTTC. Protein: CASSPPLGQGFRKSYEQYF. Supplemented by reference TRBV5-5 and TRBJ2-7, the full variable domain reads DAGVTQSPTHLIKTRGQQVTLRCSPISGHKSVSWYQQVLGQGPQFIFQYYEKEERGRGNFPDRFSARQFPNYSSELNVNALLLGDSALYLCASSPPLGQGFRKSYEQYFGPGTRLTVT.

The genes are TRBV6-5 and TRBJ1-2; 9 nucleotides match TRBD1. CDR1 and CDR2 (germline): MNHEY, SVGAGI. This CDR3 is 15 amino acids long. The V segment lost 0 bases and the J segment 9 bases; nucleotides outside the gene matches: 8. The CDR3 protein is CASSYSETGGFRYTF. For the CDR3, the DNA is TGTGCCAGCAGTTACTCCGAGACAGGGGGGTTTCGCTACACCTTC.